Sequencing of this T cell receptor beta chain was carried out in a study of cytomegalovirus exposure and HLA in healthy donors. Points from the study as a whole: A later analysis linked around 15,000 TCR beta sequences to HLA alleles at 0.05 false discovery rate. In a later analysis, compared with equally common non-associated chains, HLA-associated beta chains were more expanded.

On this clone: Its matching antigen is unknown.

In germline, CDR1 is SEHNR, CDR2 FQNEAQ (reference sequence). The V and J ends lost 5 bases and 7 bases, in that order; junction bases with no gene match: 5. This CDR3 comprises 13 residues. The PCR ran on 60 Vbeta and 13 Jbeta primers. Method: immunoSEQ multiplex PCR; TCRdb's copy keeps in-frame clones and lacks some. The sample contains roughly 120,000 clones, roughly three quarters of which appear only once. The rearrangement links TRBV7-9 to TRBJ1-2; 9 bases agree with TRBD1. The clonotype was recovered from a woman in her twenties or thirties in good health and CMV-seronegative. The sample was PBMCs. CDR3 in DNA: TGTGCCAGCAGCACCCGGGACAGGGCTGGCTACACCTTC. Residues: CASSTRDRAGYTF.